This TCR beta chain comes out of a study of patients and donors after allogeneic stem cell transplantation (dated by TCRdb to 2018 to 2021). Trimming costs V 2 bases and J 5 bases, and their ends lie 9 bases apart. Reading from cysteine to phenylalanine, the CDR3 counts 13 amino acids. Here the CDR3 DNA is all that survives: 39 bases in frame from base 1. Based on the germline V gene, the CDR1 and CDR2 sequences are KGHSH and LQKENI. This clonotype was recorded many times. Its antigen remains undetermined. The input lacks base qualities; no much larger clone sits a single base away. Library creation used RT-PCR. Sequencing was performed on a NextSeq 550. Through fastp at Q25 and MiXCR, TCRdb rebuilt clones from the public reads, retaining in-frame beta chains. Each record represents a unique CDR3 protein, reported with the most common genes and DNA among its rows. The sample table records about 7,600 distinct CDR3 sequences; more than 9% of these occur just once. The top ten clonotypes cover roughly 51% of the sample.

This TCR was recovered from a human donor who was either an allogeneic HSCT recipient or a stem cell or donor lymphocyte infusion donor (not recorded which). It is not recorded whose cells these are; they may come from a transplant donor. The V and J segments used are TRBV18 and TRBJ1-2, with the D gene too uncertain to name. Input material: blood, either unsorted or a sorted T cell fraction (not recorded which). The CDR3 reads CASSPNSEYGYTF. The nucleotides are TGTGCCAGCTCACCAAACTCGGAGTATGGCTACACCTTC.